The present T cell receptor beta chain was sequenced within a study of blood T cell repertoires in COVID-19. In the study overall: The United States, Italy and Spain supplied acute and convalescent COVID-19 samples. PBMCs, B-cell-depleted T cells, or T cells were the source of the cDNA or gDNA that made up the material.

As handled by the study authors: Nucleated cell counts were estimated from reference gene primer amplification. Assay used: immunoSEQ multiplex PCR; TCRdb lists only in-frame clones, some missing. V and J calls and clone size are as listed in that table; D and trimming were resolved from the DNA. This repertoire shows about 160,000 clones, roughly 80% found once; its top ten account for around 2.7%. CDR3 size: 14 residues. V dropped 0 bases and J dropped 8 bases, with 13 bases sitting between them. Looked up from germline, CDR1 is SGHTS and CDR2 is YDEGEE. The V gene is TRBV5-8, the J gene TRBJ2-3; no reliable D call. The sequence was obtained from a man between 65 and 85 years old with acute or convalescent COVID-19. The specimen was peripheral blood. In DNA form, the CDR3 reads TGTGCCAGCAGCTTGGTGTCCGCCGGCGGTACGCAGTATTTT. Protein product: CASSLVSAGGTQYF.